This T cell receptor beta chain is drawn from a study of graft-versus-host responses after intestinal transplantation. Study in general: Each of the recipients got a multivisceral, liver-intestinal, or isolated intestinal transplant. Once they had received anti-thymocyte globulin induction, all recipients took tacrolimus and steroids for about 3 years.

Sequencing was performed with immunoSEQ multiplex PCR; in TCRdb, only in-frame clones are kept and a portion is missing. This sample yields about 90,000 clones, of which around nine tenths are seen a single time; roughly 0.3% belongs to the top ten. Regarding the study as a whole: Allograft clonal ratios (graft-versus-host to host-versus-graft) were high in patients who had graft-donor T cell macrochimerism.

This clone was counted only a few times. What it binds is unknown. One end of the junction does not line up with germline, which may come from a read error. Germline CDR1 reads LNHDA; CDR2 reads SQIVND (reference sequence). This CDR3 spans 13 amino acids. The chain employs TRBV19 and TRBJ2-7; D possibly corresponds to TRBD2 (5 bases). The input for sequencing was unstimulated CD4+ T cells sorted from spleen or lymph node cells, taken before intestinal transplant. The sequence derives from a human donor who received an intestinal transplant. Here the CDR3 reads CASSINGDQILDF. In DNA form, the CDR3 reads TGTGCCAGTAGTATAAACGGGGATCAAATCCTCGACTTC.